This passage covers 21 T cell receptor beta chains from one sample sequenced in a study of beta chain features in type 1 diabetes. Study observations and caveats: Shortening that was moderate but significant affected the TCRB CDR3s of Type 1 diabetes patients in all four CD4+ subsets.

These receptors have no identified antigens. The study reverse transcribed the entire isolated RNA, so it sequenced expressed TCRB transcripts. The table came from immunoSEQ multiplex PCR; TCRdb's copy has only in-frame clones and leaves some out. The table has under 300,000 clones, about 20% seen once; the top ten hold 0.028%. The specimen sequenced was naive CD4+ T cells from blood. The origin of the receptors is a woman aged 40 to 50 with type 1 diabetes.

The chain has TRBV5-1 and TRBJ1-1; D is ambiguous. Germline CDR1 and CDR2: SGHRS and YFSETQ. Trimming pared 6 bases from V and 0 bases from J, leaving 18 bases between. The CDR3 spans 16 residues. The CDR3 DNA reads as TGCGCCAGCAAGACCGATAGAGAGGAAATGAACACTGAAGCTTTCTTT. Translated: CASKTDREEMNTEAFF.

V is TRBV7-3 and J is TRBJ2-3; a weak D match, TRBD1 (5 bases). V was pared by 0 bases and J by 3 bases, with 10 bases between. CDR3 length: 15 amino acids. The germline gives CDR1 SGHTA, CDR2 FQGTGA. The CDR3 nucleotides are TGTGCCAGCAGCTTAACGGAAGACAGTACAGATACGCAGTATTTT. This sequence encodes CASSLTEDSTDTQYF.

The chain joins TRBV7-6 to TRBJ1-1; weak D call: TRBD1 (5 bases). Trimming took 1 base from V and 0 from J, leaving 15 bases between them. This CDR3 has 17 residues. The V gene's germline CDR1 is SGHVS and CDR2 FNYEAQ. CDR3 in amino acids: CASSLEGADFMNTEAFF. In DNA form, the CDR3 reads TGTGCCAGCAGCTTAGAAGGGGCAGACTTTATGAACACTGAAGCTTTCTTT.

The gene calls are TRBV5-4 and TRBJ2-1; D is uncertain. The CDR3 runs 15 residues. Germline values: CDR1 SGHNT, CDR2 YYREEE (reference sequence). The ends were cut back, 0 bases at V and 6 bases at J, with 13 bases in the middle. CDR3 nucleotide sequence: TGTGCCAGCAGCTTGGCGCCTTCATCGGGCAATGAGCAGTTCTTC. This codes for CASSLAPSSGNEQFF.

This chain connects TRBV5-1 to TRBJ2-7; 12 bases agree with TRBD2. CDR1 is SGHRS, CDR2 YFSETQ, per germline. There are 16 residues in the CDR3. After removal of 4 bases from V and 3 bases from J, the junction contained 8 bases not matched to a gene. CDR3 residues: CASSPPGLAGLYEQYF. DNA of the CDR3: TGCGCCAGCAGCCCTCCGGGACTAGCGGGTCTCTACGAGCAGTACTTC.

This chain connects TRBV5-1 to TRBJ2-1; 9 bases line up with TRBD1. The junction had 6 bases not matched to a gene; V was cut back by 2 bases and J by 0 bases. CDR3 length: 17 residues. In germline, CDR1 is SGHRS, CDR2 YFSETQ. The CDR3 region is CASSLTGTGTSYNEQFF. CDR3 DNA sequence: TGCGCCAGCAGCTTAACCGGGACAGGGACCTCCTACAATGAGCAGTTCTTC. The full variable domain, with the rest looked up from reference TRBV5-1 and TRBJ2-1, is KAGVTQTPRYLIKTRGQQVTLSCSPISGHRSVSWYQQTPGQGLQFLFEYFSETQRNKGNFPGRFSGRQFSNSRSEMNVSTLELGDSALYLCASSLTGTGTSYNEQFFGPGTRLTVL.

This clone showed up just a few times. The V gene is TRBV30, the J gene TRBJ2-3; 7 bases line up with TRBD1. Losses at the gene ends were 1 base for V and 6 bases for J; bases not matched to a gene: 10. CDR3 length: 15 amino acids. Looked up from germline, CDR1 is GTSNPN and CDR2 is SVGIG (reference sequence). The chain's CDR3 is CAWSGGGRRMDTQYF. The CDR3 DNA reads TGTGCCTGGAGTGGAGGGGGCAGGAGAATGGATACGCAGTATTTT.

This clone was recorded a few times. This chain connects TRBV5-4 to TRBJ2-1; no reliable D call. The CDR3 is 16 amino acids. Germline CDR1 is SGHNT and CDR2 is YYREEE (reference sequence). The germline V and J ends were trimmed by 0 bases and 7 bases, with 17 bases remaining between them. The CDR3: CASSLAQRAYRNEQFF. DNA of the CDR3: TGTGCCAGCAGCTTGGCCCAGCGCGCCTATCGAAATGAGCAGTTCTTC.

The rearrangement links TRBV18 to TRBJ1-6; D ambiguous. The CDR3 spans 15 residues. With 3 bases removed from V and 6 bases from J, the gap between germline ends came to 12 bases. Germline CDR1 reads KGHSH; CDR2 reads LQKENI. Here the CDR3 reads CASSPSVAGNSPLHF. DNA of the CDR3: TGTGCCAGCTCACCGTCGGTTGCTGGTAATTCACCCCTCCACTTT.

This clone was found a few times. This chain links TRBV4-3 with TRBJ2-2, with 7 positions matching TRBD2. The CDR3 has 16 residues. The germline CDR1 and CDR2 sequences are LGHNA and YSLEER. Trimming removed 1 base from V and 1 base from J; junction bases left unmatched: 3. CDR3 in amino acids: CASSQVASGNTGELFF. CDR3 nucleotide sequence: TGCGCCAGCAGCCAAGTCGCTAGCGGGAACACCGGGGAGCTGTTTTTT.

V and J are TRBV7-9 and TRBJ2-7; 9 nucleotides align to TRBD1. The CDR3 is 14 amino acids. Germline lookup yields CDR1 SEHNR and CDR2 FQNEAQ (reference sequence). Germline trimming cut 5 bases from V and 5 bases from J; bases unmatched to any gene: 7. The CDR3 here is CASSLGTGIHEQYF. CDR3 sequence (DNA): TGTGCCAGCAGCCTCGGGACAGGGATCCACGAGCAGTACTTC.

This clone has more than one count but fewer than ten. V is TRBV14 and J is TRBJ1-2, with unresolved D. The length of the CDR3 is 13 residues. The germline CDR1 and CDR2 sequences are SGHDN and FVKESK. The V end lost 2 bases, the J end lost 3 bases, and 7 bases lay between the germline ends. The CDR3 reads CASSQTNDYGYTF. In DNA, the CDR3 is TGTGCCAGCAGCCAAACAAATGACTATGGCTACACCTTC. Filled out from reference TRBV14 and TRBJ1-2, the complete variable domain reads EAGVTQFPSHSVIEKGQTVTLRCDPISGHDNLYWYRRVMGKEIKFLLHFVKESKQDESGMPNNRFLAERTGGTYSTLKVQPAELEDSGVYFCASSQTNDYGYTFGSGTRLTVV.

The chain employs TRBV27 and TRBJ1-5, with 9 bases matching TRBD1. Germline V CDR1 and CDR2: MNHEY, SMNVEV (reference sequence). This CDR3 comprises 15 residues. The trim removed 5 bases at V and 3 bases at J, leaving 5 bases unmatched. CDR3: CASSRTGVNNQPQHF. The CDR3 coding sequence is TGTGCCAGCAGTAGGACAGGGGTCAACAATCAGCCCCAGCATTTT.

This clone has more than one count but fewer than ten. The chain combines TRBV5-1 with TRBJ1-4; maybe TRBD1 (6 bases). The CDR3 spans 15 residues. CDR1 and CDR2 (germline): SGHRS, YFSETQ. Trimming left V 0 bases short and J 10 bases short, with 16 bases between. The CDR3 reads CASSLADRIDRKLFF. The DNA for the CDR3 is TGCGCCAGCAGCTTGGCAGACAGGATCGACAGAAAACTGTTTTTT.

This clone was picked up a small number of times. Other DNA variants within this sample encode the same CDR3. The gene calls are TRBV7-2 and TRBJ2-3, with D uncertain. The CDR3 runs to 15 residues. The germline V and J ends were trimmed by 0 bases and 1 base, with 8 bases remaining between them. Germline V CDR1 and CDR2: SGHTA, FQGNSA. The CDR3 nucleotides read TGTGCCAGCAGCTTAGCGCTCTCAGGCACAGATACGCAGTATTTT. The encoded protein is CASSLALSGTDTQYF.

This clone appeared a few times. DNA of the CDR3: TGCAGCGCCGAGGAGGCCCAAGAGACCCAGTACTTC. This codes for CSAEEAQETQYF. The chain employs TRBV29-1 and TRBJ2-5; D is perhaps TRBD2 (5 bases). Germline V gene lookup returns CDR1 SQVTM and CDR2 ANQGSEA. The CDR3 length is 12 residues. The V end lost 7 bases, the J end lost 1 base, and 10 bases lay between the germline ends.

Written as DNA, the CDR3 is TGTGCCAGCAGCGTCACAGGGGACGGCTACACCTTC. It is translated as CASSVTGDGYTF. The chain joins TRBV9 to TRBJ1-2; 7 positions match TRBD1. The germline V gene encodes CDR1 SGDLS and CDR2 YYNGEE. The CDR3 length is 12 residues. Germline trimming cut 2 bases from V and 8 bases from J; bases unmatched to any gene: 3. Full variable domain (outside the CDR3, taken from reference TRBV9 and TRBJ1-2): DSGVTQTPKHLITATGQRVTLRCSPRSGDLSVYWYQQSLDQGLQFLIQYYNGEERAKGNILERFSAQQFPDLHSELNLSSLELGDSALYFCASSVTGDGYTFGSGTRLTVV.

This clone was picked up a small number of times. This rearrangement joins TRBV29-1 to TRBJ1-5, with D unclear. Germline V gives CDR1 SQVTM, CDR2 ANQGSEA. CDR3 length equals 17 residues. V was pared by 3 bases and J by 1 base, with 19 bases between. The CDR3 sequence: CSVERRVPPTSNQPQHF. The CDR3 DNA reads TGCAGCGTTGAGCGCCGAGTTCCTCCCACCAGCAATCAGCCCCAGCATTTT.

This clone was detected only a few times. The chain links TRBV10-3 to TRBJ1-2; possible D gene TRBD1, 5 bases. The CDR3 has 14 residues. Germline-derived CDR1 and CDR2 are ENHRY and SYGVKD. Trimming stripped 0 bases from V and 5 bases from J, with 10 bases between. The CDR3 coding sequence is TGTGCCATCAGTGAGTCCGAGACAGTATATGGCTACACCTTC. This translates into CAISESETVYGYTF.

This clone has just a few counts. The CDR3 DNA reads TGCAGTGCTCCCTTTTTGTCTGGCTACACCTTC. Its translation is CSAPFLSGYTF. This rearrangement joins TRBV20-1 to TRBJ1-2; D is uncertain. The ends were cut back, 5 bases at V and 7 bases at J, with 11 bases in the middle. The length of the CDR3 is 11 residues. Germline CDR1 reads DFQATT; CDR2 reads SNEGSKA (reference sequence).

Notes on this clone: The same CDR3 can be traced to other DNA sequences in this sample. This sequence joins TRBV9 and TRBJ2-7; D is perhaps TRBD2 (5 bases). This CDR3 region has 14 residues. The ends were cut back, 0 bases at V and 3 bases at J, with 10 bases in the middle. Germline V lookup: CDR1 SGDLS, CDR2 YYNGEE. For the CDR3, the DNA is TGTGCCAGCAGCGTAGGCCCGGGGTTCTACGAGCAGTACTTC. Amino acid sequence: CASSVGPGFYEQYF.